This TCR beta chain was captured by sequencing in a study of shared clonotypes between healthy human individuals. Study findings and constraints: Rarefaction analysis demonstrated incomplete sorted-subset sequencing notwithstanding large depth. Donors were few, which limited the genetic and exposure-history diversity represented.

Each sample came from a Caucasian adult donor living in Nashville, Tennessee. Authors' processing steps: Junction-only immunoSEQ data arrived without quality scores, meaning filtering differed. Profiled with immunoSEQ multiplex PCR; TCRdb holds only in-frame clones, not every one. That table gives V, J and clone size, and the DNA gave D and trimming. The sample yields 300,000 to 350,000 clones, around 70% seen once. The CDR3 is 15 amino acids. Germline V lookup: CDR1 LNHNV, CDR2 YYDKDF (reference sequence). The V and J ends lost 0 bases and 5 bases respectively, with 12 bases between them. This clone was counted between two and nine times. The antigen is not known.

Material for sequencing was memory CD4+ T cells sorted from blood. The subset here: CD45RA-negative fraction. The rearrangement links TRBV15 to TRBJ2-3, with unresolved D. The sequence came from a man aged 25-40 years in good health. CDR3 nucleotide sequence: TGTGCCACCAGCAGAGATCTGTATTCTCAAGATACGCAGTATTTT. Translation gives CATSRDLYSQDTQYF.